These 17 T cell receptor beta chains originate from one sample sequenced in a study of T-cell memory formation after mild COVID-19. TCRdb fed the 5' RACE reads into MiXCR, producing one record per CDR3 protein. Of about 340,000 distinct CDR3 sequences in the sample, approximately 15% were seen once. The sample consisted of PBMCs or a T cell subset sorted from them (not recorded which). The source of these receptors is a man aged 18 to 30 who had mild COVID-19 (a few samples of this study predate the infection). Cell type and time point are not known.

V and J are TRBV15 and TRBJ2-1; perhaps TRBD1 as D (6 bases). This CDR3 is built from 15 residues. Trimming left V 4 bases short and J 3 bases short, with 13 bases between. CDR1 and CDR2 from the germline V gene are LNHNV and YYDKDF (reference sequence). The CDR3 nucleotides read TGTGCCACCAGCACCCGGACAGCTTTCTACAATGAGCAGTTCTTC. As protein: CATSTRTAFYNEQFF.

The genes are TRBV11-2 and TRBJ2-1, with TRBD2 matching over 7 bases. V trimming: 6 bases; J trimming: 6 bases; junction bases outside the gene matches: 11. This CDR3 comprises 15 residues. Germline V gene sequence: CDR1 SGHAT, CDR2 FQNNGV. CDR3 amino acids: CASRPLVGGFNEQFF. The CDR3 DNA sequence: TGTGCCAGCAGGCCTCTCGTCGGGGGGTTCAATGAGCAGTTCTTC.

The genes are TRBV10-3 and TRBJ2-3, with TRBD2 as a possible D gene (5 bases). This CDR3 spans 11 amino acids. CDR1 is ENHRY and CDR2 is SYGVKD in the germline V gene. With 7 bases removed from V and 5 bases from J, the gap between germline ends came to 7 bases. The chain's CDR3 is CAINEGDTQYF. The DNA of the CDR3 is TGTGCCATCAACGAGGGAGATACGCAGTATTTT.

V gene TRBV7-3 combines with J gene TRBJ2-7, with 7 positions matching TRBD1. This CDR3 is built from 16 residues. In germline, CDR1 is SGHTA, CDR2 FQGTGA. V gave up 5 bases and J gave up 0 bases; unmatched junction bases: 10. The CDR3 sequence is CASSMLGTESSYEQYF. In DNA form, the CDR3 reads TGTGCCAGCAGCATGCTAGGGACAGAGAGCTCCTACGAGCAGTACTTC.

This clonotype was seen only a few times. J is TRBJ2-3 and V is TRBV6-5; D unclear. This CDR3 has 15 residues. CDR1 and CDR2 from the germline V gene are MNHEY and SVGAGI. V was cut by 0 bases and J by 4 bases, with 11 bases left in between. The CDR3 nucleotides are TGTGCCAGCAGTTACTCGATTACGCTACCAGATACGCAGTATTTT. Protein product: CASSYSITLPDTQYF.

This clonotype appeared a few times. This chain connects TRBV6-5 to TRBJ2-1; D gene unclear. There are 16 residues in the CDR3. The germline gives CDR1 MNHEY, CDR2 SVGAGI. Trimming left V 6 bases short and J 0 bases short, with 15 bases between. CDR3 in amino acids: CASSHRWASSYNEQFF. Written as DNA, the CDR3 is TGTGCCAGCAGCCACCGTTGGGCAAGCTCCTACAATGAGCAGTTCTTC.

This clonotype was counted ten times or more. V and J are TRBV24-1 and TRBJ1-5; the match to TRBD1 covers 7 bases. This CDR3 region has 14 residues. After removal of 3 bases from V and 8 bases from J, the junction contained 6 bases not matched to a gene. CDR1 KGHDR and CDR2 SFDVKD come from the germline V gene. The CDR3 bases are TGTGCCACCAGTGATCCCCAGGGGGAGGAGCCCCAGCATTTT. Translated, it gives CATSDPQGEEPQHF.

This chain links TRBV4-3 with TRBJ2-5; D ambiguous. Trimming took 0 bases from V and 4 from J, leaving 9 bases between them. The CDR3 has 14 residues. The V gene's germline CDR1 is LGHNA and CDR2 YSLEER. CDR3 coding DNA: TGCGCCAGCAGCCAAGAGCCTATCCGAGAGACCCAGTACTTC. The encoded protein is CASSQEPIRETQYF.

This chain connects TRBV15 to TRBJ2-1, with a tentative D call TRBD1 (5 bases). CDR1 and CDR2 from the germline V gene are LNHNV and YYDKDF (reference sequence). The V gene lost 0 bases and the J gene lost 1 base, with 7 bases spanning the gap. The CDR3 totals 15 residues. The CDR3 DNA is TGTGCCACCAGCAGAGATAAGGGGTCCTACAATGAGCAGTTCTTC. Amino acid sequence: CATSRDKGSYNEQFF. Filled out from reference TRBV15 and TRBJ2-1, the complete variable domain reads DAMVIQNPRYQVTQFGKPVTLSCSQTLNHNVMYWYQQKSSQAPKLLFHYYDKDFNNEADTPDNFQSRRPNTSFCFLDIRSPGLGDTAMYLCATSRDKGSYNEQFFGPGTRLTVL.

This clonotype was recorded at least ten times. This rearrangement joins TRBV11-2 to TRBJ2-2; no clear D gene. Trimming removed 0 bases at V and 5 bases at J, with 10 bases between. Looked up from germline, CDR1 is SGHAT and CDR2 is FQNNGV. This CDR3 contains 15 residues. The CDR3 nucleotides are TGTGCCAGCAGCTTAGATCCGGGTGGGACCGGGGAGCTGTTTTTT. This sequence encodes CASSLDPGGTGELFF.

The chain combines TRBV27 with TRBJ1-5; no reliable D call. Germline-derived CDR1 and CDR2 are MNHEY and SMNVEV (reference sequence). Trimming removed 7 bases from V and 5 bases from J, with 6 bases in between. The CDR3 totals 11 residues. The CDR3 region has the DNA TGTGCCAGCACCCCGTATCAGCCCCAGCATTTT. Its translation is CASTPYQPQHF.

CDR3 DNA sequence: TGTGCCAGCAGTTACGGGAGCAATTCACCCCTCCACTTT. Translating it yields CASSYGSNSPLHF. The chain joins TRBV6-5 to TRBJ1-6; D ambiguous. Trimming took off 2 bases at V and 7 bases at J, with 6 bases between the two ends. Germline CDR1 MNHEY, CDR2 SVGAGI. This CDR3 has 13 residues.

Ten or more counts support this clonotype. V and J are TRBV6-5 and TRBJ2-7, with 7 bases fitting TRBD2. The length of the CDR3 is 14 residues. The trim removed 5 bases at V and 4 bases at J, leaving 8 bases unmatched. Germline V gene data show CDR1 as MNHEY and CDR2 as SVGAGI. The CDR3 DNA reads as TGTGCCAGCAGTAAAAGCGGGAAACCGTACGAGCAGTACTTC. The encoded protein is CASSKSGKPYEQYF.

This sequence joins TRBV29-1 and TRBJ2-3; 12 bases are shared with TRBD1. Germline CDR1 SQVTM, CDR2 ANQGSEA. CDR3 length: 14 residues. V shed 3 bases, J shed 4 bases, and the junction held 2 bases outside the gene matches. CDR3 bases: TGCAGCGTTGAGGGACAGGGGGCTTCAGATACGCAGTATTTT. It codes for CSVEGQGASDTQYF.

The V and J genes are TRBV18 and TRBJ1-1; D uncertain. Looked up from germline, CDR1 is KGHSH and CDR2 is LQKENI. This CDR3 is built from 12 residues. The V end lost 6 bases, the J end lost 3 bases, and 8 bases lay between the germline ends. The DNA of the CDR3 is TGTGCCAGCTCCTCTAGACACACTGAAGCTTTCTTT. The encoded protein is CASSSRHTEAFF.

There are a few counts of this clonotype. V is TRBV28 and J is TRBJ2-7; a possible D gene is TRBD2 (6 bases). The length of the CDR3 is 14 residues. Trimming cost V 5 bases and J 10 bases, with 21 bases left between them. CDR1 MDHEN and CDR2 SYDVKM come from the germline V gene. DNA for the CDR3: TGTGCCAGCAGTCCACGCTCCTATAGCGGACGTCAGTACGTC. Amino acid sequence: CASSPRSYSGRQYV.

This clonotype was seen ten or more times. This chain links TRBV7-8 with TRBJ1-2; D perhaps matches TRBD1 (5 bases). The CDR3 is 14 amino acids. Trimming removed 5 bases from V and 5 bases from J, with 15 bases in between. Per germline, CDR1 SGHVS and CDR2 FQNEAQ. The CDR3 sequence: CASSLPGRAYGYTF. In DNA, the CDR3 is TGTGCCAGCAGCCTCCCAGGGAGGGCATATGGCTACACCTTC.